The entry below describes one TCR beta chain. This sample is part of a study of blood T cell repertoires in COVID-19. Whole-study context: PBMCs, B-cell-depleted T cells, or T cells provided the cDNA or gDNA that made up the material.

Authors' processing steps: Amplification from reference gene primers served as the basis for estimated nucleated cell counts. Generated by immunoSEQ multiplex PCR, the TCRdb table keeps only in-frame clones and is missing some. The DNA was the basis for D and trimming; V, J and clone size are from that table. The repertoire has about 140,000 clones, roughly 85% of them found once; the top ten carry around 2.9%. CDR3 length equals 17 residues. Germline assignment: CDR1 SGHNT and CDR2 YENEEA. Trimming at V came to 0 bases and at J to 9 bases, leaving 15 bases not matched to a gene. Sample: peripheral blood. This chain connects TRBV11-3 to TRBJ2-3, with 7 nucleotides matching TRBD2. This clonotype was obtained from a man aged 45-65 years with acute or convalescent COVID-19. The CDR3: CASSLERIASAGGTQYF. CDR3 in DNA: TGTGCCAGCAGCTTAGAGAGAATAGCCTCGGCCGGGGGGACGCAGTATTTT.